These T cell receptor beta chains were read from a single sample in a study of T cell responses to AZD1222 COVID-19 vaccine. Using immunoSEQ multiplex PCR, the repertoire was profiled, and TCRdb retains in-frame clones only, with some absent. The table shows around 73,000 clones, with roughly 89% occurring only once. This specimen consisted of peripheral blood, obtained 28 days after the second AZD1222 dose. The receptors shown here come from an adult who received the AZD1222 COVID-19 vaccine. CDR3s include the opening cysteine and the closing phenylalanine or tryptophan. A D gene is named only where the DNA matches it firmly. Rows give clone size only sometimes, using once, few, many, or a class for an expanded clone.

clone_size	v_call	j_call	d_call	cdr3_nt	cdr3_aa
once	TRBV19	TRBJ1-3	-	TGTGCCAGTACGTCAAACCGAAGACAGGCCTCTGGAAACACCATATATTTT	CASTSNRRQASGNTIYF
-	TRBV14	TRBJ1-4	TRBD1	TGTGCCAGCAGCCGACAGGGTGGGGAAAAACTGTTTTTT	CASSRQGGEKLFF
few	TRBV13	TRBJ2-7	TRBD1	TGTGCCAGCAGCACCATCTCCGGGACAGGGAACTACGAGCAGTACTTC	CASSTISGTGNYEQYF
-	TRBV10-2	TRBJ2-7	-	TGCGCCAGCAGTGAAGGGGGGCCACACGAGCAGTACTTC	CASSEGGPHEQYF
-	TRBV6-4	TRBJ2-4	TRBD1	TGTGCCAGCATCCACAAGGACAGGGAGCGAGCCAAAAACATTCAGTACTTC	CASIHKDRERAKNIQYF
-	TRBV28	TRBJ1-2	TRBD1	TGTGCCAGCCAGGTCAGGGGGCAGGACTATGGCTACACCTTC	CASQVRGQDYGYTF
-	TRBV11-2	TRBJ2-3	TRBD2	TGTGCCAGCAGGACTTACGCGGGGGGCCGCACAGATACGCAGTATTTT	CASRTYAGGRTDTQYF
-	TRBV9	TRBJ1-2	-	TGTGCCAGCAGCCCGAGGGTCCCGGCTCCTTATGGCTACACCTTC	CASSPRVPAPYGYTF
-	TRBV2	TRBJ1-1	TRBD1	TGTGCCAGCAGGGACAGGGTGAACACTGAAGCTTTCTTT	CASRDRVNTEAFF
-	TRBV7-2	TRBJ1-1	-	TGTGCCAGCACCCCCCATTTCGGGATGGCTGAAGCTTTCTTT	CASTPHFGMAEAFF
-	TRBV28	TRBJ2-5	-	TGTGCCAGCACCTCGGAAGAGACCCAGTACTTC	CASTSEETQYF
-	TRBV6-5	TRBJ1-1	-	TGTGCCAGCAGTTACAGAGGGGTGTGGACTGAAGCTTTCTTT	CASSYRGVWTEAFF
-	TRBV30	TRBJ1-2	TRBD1	TGTGCCTGGAGTCCGACAGGGGTATCTTCTGGCTACACCTTC	CAWSPTGVSSGYTF
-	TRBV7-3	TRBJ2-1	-	TGTGCCAGCAGCGCGTCGGCACAGGTTTACAATGAGCAGTTCTTC	CASSASAQVYNEQFF
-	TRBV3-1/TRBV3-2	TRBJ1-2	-	TGTGCCAGCAGCCAAGGCACAGGTGGTATCTATGGCTACACCTTC	CASSQGTGGIYGYTF
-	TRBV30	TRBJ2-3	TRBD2	TGTGCCTGGAGCAGCGGGAGGGTTGATACGCAGTATTTT	CAWSSGRVDTQYF
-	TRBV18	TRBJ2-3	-	TGTGCCAGCTCACCCTGGGCCGCGGGCACAGATACGCAGTATTTT	CASSPWAAGTDTQYF
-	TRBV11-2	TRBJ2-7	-	TGTGCCAGCAGCTTCGCAGGACAGAACTACGAGCAGTACTTC	CASSFAGQNYEQYF
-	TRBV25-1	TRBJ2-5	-	TGTGCCAGCAGTGAATACGACAGGTTAGAAGAGACCCAGTACTTC	CASSEYDRLEETQYF
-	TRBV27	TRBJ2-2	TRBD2	TGTGCCAGCAGTTCCGCCTCTAGCGGGAGGATGAGGGAGCTGTTTTTT	CASSSASSGRMRELFF
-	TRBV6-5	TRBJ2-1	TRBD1	TGTGCCAGCACGACAGGGCCCCTTAGAGAGCAGTTCTTC	CASTTGPLREQFF
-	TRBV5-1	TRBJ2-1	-	TGCGCCAGCAGCCTCGAAGGAAGCGGGTCCTCGGGCGGTGAGCAGTTCTTC	CASSLEGSGSSGGEQFF
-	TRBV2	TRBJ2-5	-	TGTGCCAGCAACCGAGAGATCCAAGAGACCCAGTACTTC	CASNREIQETQYF
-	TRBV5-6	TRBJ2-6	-	TGTGCCAGCAGCCGATGGGACGAGAGAGGGGCCAACGTCCTGACTTTC	CASSRWDERGANVLTF
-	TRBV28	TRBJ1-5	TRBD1	TGTGCCAGCAGTTTAAACAGGGGATCGGGCAATCAGCCCCAGCATTTT	CASSLNRGSGNQPQHF
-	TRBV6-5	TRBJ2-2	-	TGTGCCAGCAGCCTTGGATTCGGGGAGCTGTTTTTT	CASSLGFGELFF
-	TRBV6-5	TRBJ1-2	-	TGTGCCAGCAGTCACTATTTCGACAGCCACTATGGCTACACCTTC	CASSHYFDSHYGYTF
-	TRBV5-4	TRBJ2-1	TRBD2	TGTGCCAGCAGTTTACCGGGACTAGCGGGAGGGCTGTCCTACAATGAGCAGTTCTTC	CASSLPGLAGGLSYNEQFF
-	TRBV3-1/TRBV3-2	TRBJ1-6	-	TGTGCCAGCAGCCAAGTGGAGGGCACGAATTCACCCCTCCACTTT	CASSQVEGTNSPLHF
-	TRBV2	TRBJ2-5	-	TGTGCCGGCCGGGGGCAGCCCCAAGAGACCCAGTACTTC	CAGRGQPQETQYF
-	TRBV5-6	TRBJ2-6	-	TGTGCCAGCAGCTCGACCCGTTCTGGGGCCAACGTCCTGACTTTC	CASSSTRSGANVLTF
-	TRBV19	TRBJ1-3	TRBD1	TGTGCCAGTAGCCGACAGGGCAACTCTGGAAACACCATATATTTT	CASSRQGNSGNTIYF
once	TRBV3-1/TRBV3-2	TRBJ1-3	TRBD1	TGTGCCAGCACCCCTGACAGGGGCTCTGGAAACACCATATATTTT	CASTPDRGSGNTIYF
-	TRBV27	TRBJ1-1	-	TGTGCCAGCAGTTTTGGAGGCAGGGTATCGCTGGGCACTGAAGCTTTCTTT	CASSFGGRVSLGTEAFF
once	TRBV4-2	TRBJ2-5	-	TGTGCCAGCAGCCAAGAGAGGGGTTGGGAGACCCAGTACTTC	CASSQERGWETQYF
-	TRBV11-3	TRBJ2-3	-	TGTGCCAGCAGCTTAGATTCTCATCGGCAGGGCGCCACAGATACGCAGTATTTT	CASSLDSHRQGATDTQYF
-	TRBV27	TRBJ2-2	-	TGTGCCAGCAGTTTAGGAGCTGGAGTTGGCACCGGGGAGCTGTTTTTT	CASSLGAGVGTGELFF
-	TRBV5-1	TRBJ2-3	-	TGCGCCAGCAGCTTGGGCCTGGGTCCTAGCACAGATACGCAGTATTTT	CASSLGLGPSTDTQYF
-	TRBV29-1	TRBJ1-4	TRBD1	TGCAGCGCCAAGACGGGACAGGGGGCACCAACTAATGAAAAACTGTTTTTT	CSAKTGQGAPTNEKLFF
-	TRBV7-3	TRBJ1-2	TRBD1	TGTGCCAGCAGCTTAAAGACAGGGGGTGGCTACACCTTC	CASSLKTGGGYTF
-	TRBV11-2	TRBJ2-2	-	TGTGCCAGCAGCCGACGTGACAGGACCACCGGGGAGCTGTTTTTT	CASSRRDRTTGELFF
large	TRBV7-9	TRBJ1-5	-	TGTGCCAGCAGCTTAGACGGTCATAGCAATCAGCCCCAGCATTTT	CASSLDGHSNQPQHF
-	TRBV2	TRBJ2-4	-	TGTGCCAGCAGCGCGGACACTCAAAACATTCAGTACTTC	CASSADTQNIQYF
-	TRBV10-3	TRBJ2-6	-	TGTGCCATCAGTGACGCACGAACCTCTGGGGCCAACGTCCTGACTTTC	CAISDARTSGANVLTF
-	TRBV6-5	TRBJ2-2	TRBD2	TGTGCCAGCAGTTACTGGCTAGCGGGGCCCGGGGAGCTGTTTTTT	CASSYWLAGPGELFF
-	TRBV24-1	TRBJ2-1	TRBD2	TGTGCCACCAGCTCCTCACTAGCGGGCACGCGCGATGAGCAGTTCTTC	CATSSSLAGTRDEQFF
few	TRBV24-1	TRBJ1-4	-	TGTGCCACCAGTGGGCCCACTAATGAAAAACTGTTTTTT	CATSGPTNEKLFF
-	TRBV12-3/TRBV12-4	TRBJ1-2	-	TGTGCCAGCACTACCTGGGGTGGTTATGGCTACACCTTC	CASTTWGGYGYTF
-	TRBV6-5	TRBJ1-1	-	TGTGCCAGCAGTTATTTTTCAGGGAACACTGAAGCTTTCTTT	CASSYFSGNTEAFF
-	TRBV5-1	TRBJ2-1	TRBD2	TGCGCCAGCAGCTTAGCTAGCGGGGCCCTGGGCTACAATGAGCAGTTCTTC	CASSLASGALGYNEQFF
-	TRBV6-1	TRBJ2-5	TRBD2	TGTGCCAGCAGTGAAAAAAAGGGTCCAGGGGAGGTAGCGGGAGGCAGAGAGACCCAGTACTTC	CASSEKKGPGEVAGGRETQYF
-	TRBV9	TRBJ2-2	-	TGTGCCAGCAGCGTTGCATTGAACACCGGGGAGCTGTTTTTT	CASSVALNTGELFF
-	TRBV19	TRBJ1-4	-	TGTGCCAGTAGTATAGCGGCAGGGCCAAATGAAAAACTGTTTTTT	CASSIAAGPNEKLFF
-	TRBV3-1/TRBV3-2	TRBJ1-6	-	TGTGCCAGCAGCCAAGGGTCCGGGACCCTGGGGAATTCACCCCTCCACTTT	CASSQGSGTLGNSPLHF